This T cell receptor (beta chain) derives from a study of T cells after yellow fever vaccination. MiXCR, applied by TCRdb to the 5' RACE reads, yields one record per CDR3 protein. The sample shows some 150,000 distinct CDR3 sequences, approximately 10% of them seen only once. V lost 2 bases to trimming and J lost 3 bases, with 9 bases between them. Germline loops: CDR1 KGHDR, CDR2 SFDVKD. CDR3 length: 14 residues. V and J are TRBV24-1 and TRBJ2-5; D unresolved. The sample in question was CD8+ T cells sorted from PBMCs, obtained 45 days after the yellow fever booster vaccination. The TCR originated in a man aged 18 to 30 who received the YFV17D yellow fever vaccine. In nucleotides, the CDR3 is TGTGCCACCAGTGATTCTGCGGTAGAAGAGACCCAGTACTTC. Translated, it gives CATSDSAVEETQYF.